What follows describes a single T cell receptor beta chain. Its antigen is not identified. The entry originates in a study of shared clonotypes between healthy human individuals. About the research overall: The composition of the donors was two women and a few men aged 18 to 49. General study findings and limits: Across a few donors, naive CD4 shared around 5.3%, naive CD8 more than 3%, memory CD4 more than 2%, memory CD8 approximately 0.4%.

CD45RO-negative cells were positively selected for CCR7, leaving out terminally differentiated effector memory CD45RA+ cells. There were no recent acute infections or vaccinations among the donors, who were healthy HIV-negative adults. There are 17 residues in the CDR3. V was cut by 1 base and J by 9 bases, with 23 bases left in between. The germline gives CDR1 SGHRS, CDR2 YFSETQ. Authors' methods: ImmunoSEQ supplied junction-only sequences lacking quality scores, so filtering was different. Some clones are missing from TCRdb's copy, which holds only in-frame ones; the method was immunoSEQ multiplex PCR. V and J calls and clone size are as listed in that table; D and trimming were resolved from the DNA. The data show about 2.2 million clones, 90% to 95% seen once.

This TCR was recovered from a man in his late teens or twenties in good health. Some clones in this sample may be carry-over from other donors' samples. Sequencing used naive CD8+ T cells from PBMCs. The gene calls are TRBV5-1 and TRBJ2-1; D is perhaps TRBD1 (7 bases). CDR3 in amino acids: CASSLYRGGPIGVEQFF. The CDR3 DNA reads TGCGCCAGCAGCTTGTACAGGGGAGGCCCAATTGGGGTTGAGCAGTTCTTC.